The 29 T cell receptor beta chains below come from one sample, sequenced in a study of control samples from healthy donors and cancer patients. Sequenced by immunoSEQ multiplex PCR; TCRdb stores in-frame clones only, minus some. The sample consists of over 100,000 clones, 92% of them appearing once. The sample taken for sequencing was blood. The receptors were sampled from a woman aged 50 to 60 in good health.

The chain combines TRBV2 with TRBJ1-6; TRBD1 aligns across 12 bases. J was trimmed by 7 bases and V by 9 bases; bases with no gene match: 13. The V gene's germline CDR1 is SNHLY and CDR2 FYNNEI. The CDR3 covers 17 residues. The CDR3 loop is CASRDWGQGATNSPLHF. For the CDR3, the DNA is TGTGCCAGTCGAGATTGGGGACAGGGGGCGACGAATTCACCCCTCCACTTT.

This chain links TRBV27 with TRBJ2-5, with D possibly called TRBD1 or TRBD2 (8 bases each). Trimming took off 7 bases at V and 4 bases at J, with 19 bases between the two ends. The CDR3 is 15 residues long. The germline gives CDR1 MNHEY, CDR2 SMNVEV (reference sequence). CDR3 DNA sequence: TGTGCCAGCAAAAAGCAGGGGGCGGGAGGAGAGACCCAGTACTTC. Translating it yields CASKKQGAGGETQYF.

The rearrangement uses TRBV6-2 or TRBV6-3 and TRBJ1-1; D possibly corresponds to TRBD1 (6 bases). V dropped 5 bases and J dropped 5 bases, with 12 bases sitting between them. CDR1 and CDR2 from the germline V gene are MNHEY and SVGEGT. The CDR3 runs to 13 residues. The DNA of the CDR3 is TGTGCCAGCAGTCACAGGGTTGGGACTGAAGCTTTCTTT. Translating gives CASSHRVGTEAFF.

This sequence joins TRBV9 and TRBJ1-4; D gene ambiguous. CDR3 size: 13 residues. Looked up from germline, CDR1 is SGDLS and CDR2 is YYNGEE. V was trimmed by 0 bases and J by 5 bases, leaving 5 bases between them. The CDR3 DNA reads as TGTGCCAGCAGCGTAGGGCAGAATGAAAAACTGTTTTTT. Its protein product is CASSVGQNEKLFF.

A single count supports this clone. The chain joins TRBV19 to TRBJ1-2; TRBD1 aligns across 7 bases. CDR3 length: 15 amino acids. Germline V CDR1 and CDR2: LNHDA, SQIVND (reference sequence). V lost 7 bases, J lost 3 bases, and 11 bases stayed unmatched. The CDR3 DNA reads TGTGCCAGTATCGATCCCGGCAGGGGGGACTATGGCTACACCTTC. This encodes CASIDPGRGDYGYTF.

The chain combines TRBV4-1 with TRBJ2-6, with D unclear. CDR1 is MGHRA and CDR2 is YSYEKL in the germline V gene. The V end was cut by 0 bases, the J end by 2 bases, with 8 bases between. The CDR3 covers 16 residues. CDR3 amino acids: CASSQDTQAGANVLTF. As DNA, the CDR3 is TGCGCCAGCAGCCAAGATACCCAAGCTGGGGCCAACGTCCTGACTTTC.

This clone has only a few counts. V is TRBV13 and J is TRBJ2-3, with no clear D. V shed 8 bases and J shed 4 bases, with 13 bases lying between them. Per the germline V gene, CDR1 is PRHDT and CDR2 is FYEKMQ (reference sequence). This CDR3 has 13 residues. CDR3 sequence reads: CASGESVADTQYF. CDR3 sequence (DNA): TGTGCCAGCGGGGAATCAGTGGCAGATACGCAGTATTTT. Using reference TRBV13 and TRBJ2-3 for the parts outside the CDR3, the full variable domain is AAGVIQSPRHLIKEKRETATLKCYPIPRHDTVYWYQQGPGQDPQFLISFYEKMQSDKGSIPDRFSAQQFSDYHSELNMSSLELGDSALYFCASGESVADTQYFGPGTRLTVL.

The chain carries TRBV19 and TRBJ1-5; perhaps TRBD1 as D (5 bases). This CDR3 contains 15 residues. CDR1 LNHDA and CDR2 SQIVND come from the germline V gene (reference sequence). Trimming left V 3 bases short and J 2 bases short, with 11 bases between. CDR3 amino acids: CASSMGGRGNQPQHF. In nucleotides, the CDR3 is TGTGCCAGTAGTATGGGTGGCAGGGGCAATCAGCCCCAGCATTTT.

The CDR3 sequence is CASSLVGGALSGANVLTF. DNA of the CDR3: TGTGCCAGCAGCTTAGTAGGGGGGGCGCTTTCTGGGGCCAACGTCCTGACTTTC. The chain combines TRBV7-6 with TRBJ2-6, with D maybe TRBD2 (7 bases). The germline CDR1 and CDR2 sequences are SGHVS and FNYEAQ. The CDR3 contains 18 residues. V gave up 1 base and J gave up 1 base, with 14 bases separating them.

The V and J genes are TRBV27 and TRBJ2-7; 7 bases map to TRBD1. The CDR3 has 14 residues. V lost 5 bases to trimming and J lost 1 base; unmatched junction nucleotides: 5. CDR1 MNHEY and CDR2 SMNVEV come from the germline V gene (reference sequence). CDR3 sequence reads: CASSQRDRSYEQYF. CDR3 DNA sequence: TGTGCCAGCAGTCAACGGGACAGATCCTACGAGCAGTACTTC.

The V gene is TRBV19, the J gene TRBJ2-5; D tentatively fits TRBD1 or TRBD2 (6 bases each). The ends were cut back, 5 bases at V and 4 bases at J, with 11 bases in the middle. The germline V gene encodes CDR1 LNHDA and CDR2 SQIVND (reference sequence). The CDR3 is 13 residues long. The CDR3 sequence is CASSPGGLETQYF. CDR3 in DNA: TGTGCCAGTAGTCCCGGGGGCTTAGAGACCCAGTACTTC.

V is TRBV10-2 and J is TRBJ1-3; 8 bases are a match to TRBD1. Germline-derived CDR1 and CDR2 are WSHSY and SAAADI. V was clipped by 8 bases and J by 4 bases; unmatched bases: 7. The length of the CDR3 is 14 residues. CDR3 sequence (DNA): TGCGCCAGCGGCAGGGGGCTTGACGGAAACACCATATATTTT. It specifies CASGRGLDGNTIYF.

This clone was found a few times. This sequence joins TRBV5-5 and TRBJ1-5, with 11 positions matching TRBD1. CDR1 and CDR2 (germline): SGHKS, YYEKEE (reference sequence). V shed 5 bases, J shed 4 bases, and the junction held 5 bases outside the gene matches. The CDR3 loop spans 15 amino acids. CDR3 coding DNA: TGTGCCAGCAGTCCTGGACAGGGGGCAAATCAGCCCCAGCATTTT. It specifies CASSPGQGANQPQHF.

The chain uses TRBV27 and TRBJ2-1, with 11 bases lining up with TRBD2. After removal of 5 bases from V and 14 bases from J, the junction contained 11 bases not matched to a gene. CDR3 length: 14 residues. Germline CDR1 and CDR2: MNHEY and SMNVEV (reference sequence). The CDR3 DNA is TGTGCCAGCAGTACCGCGACTAGCGGGAAGGCGGAGTTCTTC. Its protein is CASSTATSGKAEFF.

The chain combines TRBV30 with TRBJ1-2; tentatively, D is TRBD1 (5 bases). This CDR3 has 14 residues. V lost 3 bases, J lost 7 bases, and 18 bases lay in between. Germline V CDR1 and CDR2: GTSNPN, SVGIG (reference sequence). As DNA, the CDR3 is TGTGCCTGGAGAGGGGCTTGGGGGGGAACTGGCTACACCTTC. Translation gives CAWRGAWGGTGYTF.

The chain links TRBV18 to TRBJ2-3; 9 bases are shared with TRBD1. Germline assignment: CDR1 KGHSH and CDR2 LQKENI. The length of the CDR3 is 17 residues. J lost 1 base, V lost 3 bases, and 8 bases had no gene match. DNA of the CDR3: TGTGCCAGCTCACCCGCCTCGGACAGGGGTGGCACAGATACGCAGTATTTT. This codes for CASSPASDRGGTDTQYF.

In this sample, this clone turned up once. This sequence joins TRBV21-1 and TRBJ1-5. TRBV21-1 represents a pseudogene. The CDR3 has 16 amino acids. In DNA form, the CDR3 reads TGTGCCAGCAGCCCAAGGGGGGGGGCAGCTAATCAGCCCCAGCATTTT. As protein: CASSPRGGAANQPQHF.

The J gene is TRBJ2-2, the V gene TRBV27; D might be TRBD2 (6 bases). Trimming stripped 3 bases from V and 4 bases from J, with 12 bases between. The CDR3 totals 15 residues. The germline V gene encodes CDR1 MNHEY and CDR2 SMNVEV (reference sequence). This CDR3 is CASSLEGPGTGELFF. DNA for the CDR3: TGTGCCAGCAGTTTGGAGGGCCCGGGCACCGGGGAGCTGTTTTTT.

V gene TRBV4-2 combines with J gene TRBJ2-2; 10 nucleotides match TRBD2. The CDR3 is 16 amino acids. The V gene end was trimmed by 1 base and the J gene end by 1 base; junction bases not matched to a gene: 0. From germline, CDR1 is LGHNA and CDR2 YNFKEQ. The CDR3 sequence: CASSQGTSGNTGELFF. For the CDR3, the DNA is TGTGCCAGCAGCCAAGGGACTAGCGGGAACACCGGGGAGCTGTTTTTT.

V and J are TRBV5-6 and TRBJ2-1, with 10 bases identical to TRBD1. There are 16 residues in the CDR3. V lost 3 bases and J lost 4; bases outside the gene matches: 7. Germline V gene data show CDR1 as SGHDT and CDR2 as YYEEEE. The CDR3 bases are TGTGCCAGCAGCTCAACCGGGACAGGGGTTTACAATGAGCAGTTCTTC. It yields the protein CASSSTGTGVYNEQFF.

This chain uses TRBV5-6 with TRBJ2-7; no reliable D call. Germline assignment: CDR1 SGHDT and CDR2 YYEEEE. V was clipped by 0 bases and J by 4 bases, with 17 bases between them. The CDR3 is 16 amino acids. Written as DNA, the CDR3 is TGTGCCAGCAGCTTGGGAACCAGGCCGACCCCTTACGAGCAGTACTTC. This sequence encodes CASSLGTRPTPYEQYF.

The chain links TRBV6-1 to TRBJ2-3; D might be TRBD2 (6 bases). Between the trimmed V and J ends, which lost 0 bases and 11 bases, there was a span of 12 bases. The CDR3 contains 13 residues. Germline V gene lookup returns CDR1 MNHNS and CDR2 SASEGT. The DNA for the CDR3 is TGTGCCAGCAGTGAAGCGATCCAGGGAGGGCAGTATTTT. Residues: CASSEAIQGGQYF.

The chain has TRBV29-1 and TRBJ1-2; D is ambiguous. V was trimmed by 6 bases and J by 1 base, leaving 6 bases between them. CDR1 and CDR2 from the germline V gene are SQVTM and ANQGSEA. There are 11 residues in the CDR3. The CDR3 DNA reads as TGCAGCGTACGGTTTAACTATGGCTACACCTTC. It yields the protein CSVRFNYGYTF.

The rearrangement joins TRBV12-3 or TRBV12-4 to TRBJ2-5; D is undetermined. CDR3 length equals 12 residues. V lost 4 bases, J lost 5 bases, and 8 bases lay in between. For the CDR3, the DNA is TGTGCCAGCAGTTCTACCCGGGAGACCCAGTACTTC. Its translation: CASSSTRETQYF.

The chain uses TRBV11-2 and TRBJ2-5, with 10 bases that match TRBD1. CDR1 and CDR2 from the germline V gene are SGHAT and FQNNGV. The CDR3 is 16 amino acids. J was trimmed by 2 bases and V by 4 bases; bases with no gene match: 7. CDR3 region: CASSSPGQGTQETQYF. CDR3 DNA sequence: TGTGCCAGCAGCTCCCCGGGACAGGGGACACAAGAGACCCAGTACTTC.

V is TRBV6-1 and J is TRBJ2-1, with 7 bases lining up with TRBD2. Germline V CDR1 and CDR2: MNHNS, SASEGT. The V and J ends lost 2 bases and 5 bases, in that order; junction bases with no gene match: 15. The CDR3 totals 18 residues. CDR3 sequence: CASSEWAFLRGTNNEQFF. The CDR3 nucleotides read TGTGCCAGCAGTGAATGGGCCTTCTTGCGGGGGACCAACAATGAGCAGTTCTTC.

With respect to this clone: The junction does not match germline at one end; this may be a read error. This chain uses TRBV28 with TRBJ2-2; unclear D gene. The length of the CDR3 is 13 residues. CDR1 and CDR2 (germline): MDHEN, SYDVKM. CDR3 amino acids: CTSEDGNTGELFF. CDR3 DNA sequence: TGTACCAGCGAAGACGGAAACACCGGGGAGCTGTTTTTT.

The V call is TRBV28, the J call TRBJ2-2; TRBD1 might be the D (6 bases). The CDR3 loop spans 16 amino acids. CDR1 and CDR2 (germline): MDHEN, SYDVKM. The ends were cut back, 7 bases at V and 3 bases at J, with 18 bases in the middle. This CDR3 reads CASIQPRGRDTGELFF. For the CDR3, the DNA is TGTGCCAGCATCCAACCCAGGGGAAGGGACACCGGGGAGCTGTTTTTT.

This chain links TRBV6-5 with TRBJ2-1; 9 positions agree with TRBD1. The CDR3 loop spans 14 amino acids. Per germline, CDR1 MNHEY and CDR2 SVGAGI. Trimming cost V 9 bases and J 6 bases; bases outside gene matches: 9. The CDR3 DNA reads as TGTGCCAGTACCAAGAGGGACAGGGTCAATGAGCAGTTCTTC. Translating it yields CASTKRDRVNEQFF.